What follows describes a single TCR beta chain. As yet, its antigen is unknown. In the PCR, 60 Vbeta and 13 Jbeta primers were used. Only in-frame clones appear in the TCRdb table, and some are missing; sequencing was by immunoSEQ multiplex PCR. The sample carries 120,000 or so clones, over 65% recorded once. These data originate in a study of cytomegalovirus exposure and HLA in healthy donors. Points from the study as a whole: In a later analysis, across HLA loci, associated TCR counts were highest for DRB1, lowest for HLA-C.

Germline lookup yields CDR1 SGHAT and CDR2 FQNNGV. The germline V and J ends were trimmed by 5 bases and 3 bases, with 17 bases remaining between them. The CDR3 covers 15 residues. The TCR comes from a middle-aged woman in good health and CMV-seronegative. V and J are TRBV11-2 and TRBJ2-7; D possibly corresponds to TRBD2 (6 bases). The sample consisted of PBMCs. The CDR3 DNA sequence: TGTGCCAGCAGCCCCCTAGGAGGGGAGGACTACGAGCAGTACTTC. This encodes CASSPLGGEDYEQYF. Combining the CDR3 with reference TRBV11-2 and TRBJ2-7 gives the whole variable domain EAGVAQSPRYKIIEKRQSVAFWCNPISGHATLYWYQQILGQGPKLLIQFQNNGVVDDSQLPKDRFSAERLKGVDSTLKIQPAKLEDSAVYLCASSPLGGEDYEQYFGPGTRLTVT.